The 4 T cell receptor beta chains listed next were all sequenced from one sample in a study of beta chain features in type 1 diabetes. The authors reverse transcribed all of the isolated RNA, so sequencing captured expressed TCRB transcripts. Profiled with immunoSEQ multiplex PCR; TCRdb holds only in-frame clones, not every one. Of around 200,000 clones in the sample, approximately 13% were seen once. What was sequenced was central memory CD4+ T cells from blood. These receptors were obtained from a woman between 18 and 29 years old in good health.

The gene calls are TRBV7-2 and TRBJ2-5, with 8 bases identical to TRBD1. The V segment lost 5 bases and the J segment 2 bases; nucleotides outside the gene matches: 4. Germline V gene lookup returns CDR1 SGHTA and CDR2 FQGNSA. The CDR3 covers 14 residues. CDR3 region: CASSLGQGQETQYF. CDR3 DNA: TGTGCCAGCAGCCTAGGACAGGGTCAAGAGACCCAGTACTTC.

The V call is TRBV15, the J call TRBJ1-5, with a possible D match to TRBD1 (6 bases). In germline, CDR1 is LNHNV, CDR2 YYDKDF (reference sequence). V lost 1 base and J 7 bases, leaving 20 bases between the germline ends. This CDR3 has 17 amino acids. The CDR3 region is CATSRVSSNRERQPQHF. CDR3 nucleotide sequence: TGTGCCACCAGCAGAGTCTCCTCGAACAGGGAAAGGCAGCCCCAGCATTTT.

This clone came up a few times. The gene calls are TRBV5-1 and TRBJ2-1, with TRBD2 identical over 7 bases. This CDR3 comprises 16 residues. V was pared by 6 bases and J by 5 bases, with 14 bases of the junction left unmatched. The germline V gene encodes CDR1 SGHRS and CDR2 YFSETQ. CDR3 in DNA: TGCGCCAGCACCCAAGGTCGGGACTATAGAGACAATGAGCAGTTCTTC. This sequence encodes CASTQGRDYRDNEQFF.

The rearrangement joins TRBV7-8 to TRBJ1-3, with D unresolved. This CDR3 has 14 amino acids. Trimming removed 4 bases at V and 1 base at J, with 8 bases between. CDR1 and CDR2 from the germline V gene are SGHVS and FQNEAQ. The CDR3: CASSYRVSGNTIYF. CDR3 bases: TGTGCCAGCAGCTACCGGGTGTCTGGAAACACCATATATTTT.